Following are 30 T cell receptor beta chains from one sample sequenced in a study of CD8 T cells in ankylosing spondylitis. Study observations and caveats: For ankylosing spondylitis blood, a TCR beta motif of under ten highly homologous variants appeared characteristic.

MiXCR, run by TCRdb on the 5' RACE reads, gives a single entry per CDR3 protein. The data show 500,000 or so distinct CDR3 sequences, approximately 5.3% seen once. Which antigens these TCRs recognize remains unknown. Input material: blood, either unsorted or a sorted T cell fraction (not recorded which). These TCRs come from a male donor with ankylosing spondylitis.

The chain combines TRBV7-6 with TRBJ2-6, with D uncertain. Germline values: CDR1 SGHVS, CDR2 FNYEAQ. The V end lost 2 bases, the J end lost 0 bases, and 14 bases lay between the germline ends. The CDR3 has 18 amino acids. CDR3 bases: TGTGCCAGCAGCTTATTGGGCCAGCCAAGCTCTGGGGCCAACGTCCTGACTTTC. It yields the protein CASSLLGQPSSGANVLTF. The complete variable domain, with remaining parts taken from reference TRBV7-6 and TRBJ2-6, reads GAGVSQSPRYKVTKRGQDVALRCDPISGHVSLYWYRQALGQGPEFLTYFNYEAQQDKSGLPNDRFSAERPEGSISTLTIQRTEQRDSAMYRCASSLLGQPSSGANVLTFGAGSRLTVL.

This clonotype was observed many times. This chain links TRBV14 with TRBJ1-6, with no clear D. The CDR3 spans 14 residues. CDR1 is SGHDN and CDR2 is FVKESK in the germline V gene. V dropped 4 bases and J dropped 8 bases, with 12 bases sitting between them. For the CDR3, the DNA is TGTGCCAGCAGCCGACCCGGTGGCTATTCACCCCTCCACTTT. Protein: CASSRPGGYSPLHF. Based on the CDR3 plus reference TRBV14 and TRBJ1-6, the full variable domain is EAGVTQFPSHSVIEKGQTVTLRCDPISGHDNLYWYRRVMGKEIKFLLHFVKESKQDESGMPNNRFLAERTGGTYSTLKVQPAELEDSGVYFCASSRPGGYSPLHFGNGTRLTVT.

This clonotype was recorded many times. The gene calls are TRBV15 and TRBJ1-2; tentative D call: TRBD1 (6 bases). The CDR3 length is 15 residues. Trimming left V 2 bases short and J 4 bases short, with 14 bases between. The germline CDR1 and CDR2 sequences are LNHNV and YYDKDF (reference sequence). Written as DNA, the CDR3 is TGTGCCACCAGCAGACTAGGACAGCCCAGCTATGGCTACACCTTC. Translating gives CATSRLGQPSYGYTF.

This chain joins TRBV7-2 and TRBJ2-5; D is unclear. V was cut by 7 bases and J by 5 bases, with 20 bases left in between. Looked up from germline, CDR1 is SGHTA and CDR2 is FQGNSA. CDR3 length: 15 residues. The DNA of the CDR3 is TGTGCCAGCACCGCTTATGGTTGGGTCTTGGAGACCCAGTACTTC. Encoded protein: CASTAYGWVLETQYF.

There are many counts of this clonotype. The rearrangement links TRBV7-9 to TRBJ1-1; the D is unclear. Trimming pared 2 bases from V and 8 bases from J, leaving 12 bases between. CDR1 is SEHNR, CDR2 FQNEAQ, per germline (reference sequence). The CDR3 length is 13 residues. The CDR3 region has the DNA TGTGCCAGCAGCTTAAACGGACTATTAGAAGCTTTCTTT. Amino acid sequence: CASSLNGLLEAFF.

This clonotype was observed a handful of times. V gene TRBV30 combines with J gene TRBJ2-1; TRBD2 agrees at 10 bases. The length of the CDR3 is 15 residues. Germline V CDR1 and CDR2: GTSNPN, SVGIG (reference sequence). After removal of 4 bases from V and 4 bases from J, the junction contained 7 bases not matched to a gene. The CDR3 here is CAWNELAGTYNEQFF. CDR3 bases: TGTGCCTGGAACGAACTAGCGGGAACGTACAATGAGCAGTTCTTC.

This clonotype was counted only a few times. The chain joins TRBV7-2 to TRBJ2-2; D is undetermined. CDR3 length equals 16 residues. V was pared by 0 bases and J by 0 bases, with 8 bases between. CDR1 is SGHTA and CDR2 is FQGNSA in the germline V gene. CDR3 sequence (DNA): TGTGCCAGCAGCTTAGCCCCGCGTCCGAACACCGGGGAGCTGTTTTTT. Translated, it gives CASSLAPRPNTGELFF.

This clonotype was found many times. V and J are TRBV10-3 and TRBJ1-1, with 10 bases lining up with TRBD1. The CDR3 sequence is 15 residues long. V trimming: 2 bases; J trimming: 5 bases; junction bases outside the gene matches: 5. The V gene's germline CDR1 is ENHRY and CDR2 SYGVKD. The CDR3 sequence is CAISEGTGVETEAFF. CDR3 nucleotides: TGTGCCATCAGTGAGGGGACAGGGGTGGAGACTGAAGCTTTCTTT.

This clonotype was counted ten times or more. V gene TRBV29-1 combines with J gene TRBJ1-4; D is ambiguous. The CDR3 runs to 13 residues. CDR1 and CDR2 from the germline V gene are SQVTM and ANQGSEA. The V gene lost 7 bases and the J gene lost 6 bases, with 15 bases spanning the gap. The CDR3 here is CSARGGADEKLFF. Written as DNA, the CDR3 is TGCAGCGCCCGCGGCGGAGCGGATGAAAAACTGTTTTTT. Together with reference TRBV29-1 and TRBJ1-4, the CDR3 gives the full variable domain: SAVISQKPSRDICQRGTSLTIQCQVDSQVTMMFWYRQQPGQSLTLIATANQGSEATYESGFVIDKFPISRPNLTFSTLTVSNMSPEDSSIYLCSARGGADEKLFFGSGTQLSVL.

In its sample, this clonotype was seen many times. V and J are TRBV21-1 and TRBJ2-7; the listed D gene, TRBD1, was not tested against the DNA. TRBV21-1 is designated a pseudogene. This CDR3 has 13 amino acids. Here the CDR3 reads CASPRGTSYEQYF. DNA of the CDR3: TGTGCCAGCCCCAGGGGGACCTCCTACGAGCAGTACTTC.

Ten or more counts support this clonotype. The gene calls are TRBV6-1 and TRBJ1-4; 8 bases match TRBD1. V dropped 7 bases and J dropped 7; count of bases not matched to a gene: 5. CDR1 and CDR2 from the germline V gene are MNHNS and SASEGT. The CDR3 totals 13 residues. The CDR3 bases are TGTGCCAGCACCGCGGACAGGGCTGAAAAACTGTTTTTT. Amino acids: CASTADRAEKLFF.

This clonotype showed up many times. The CDR3 DNA follows: TGCGCCAGCAGCTTGGGACAGGGGGGGTTTGGCTACACCTTC. Encoded protein: CASSLGQGGFGYTF. V gene TRBV5-1 combines with J gene TRBJ1-2; 9 nucleotides agree with TRBD1. CDR1 is SGHRS, CDR2 YFSETQ, per germline. This CDR3 contains 14 residues. Trimming removed 0 bases from V and 7 bases from J; junction bases left unmatched: 4.

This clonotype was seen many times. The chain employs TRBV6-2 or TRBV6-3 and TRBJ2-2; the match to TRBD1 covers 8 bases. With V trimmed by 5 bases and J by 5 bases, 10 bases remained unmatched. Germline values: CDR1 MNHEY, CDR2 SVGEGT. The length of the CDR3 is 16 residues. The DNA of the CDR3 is TGTGCCAGCAGTCGATCAGGGGGCGCGGTAACCGGGGAGCTGTTTTTT. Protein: CASSRSGGAVTGELFF.

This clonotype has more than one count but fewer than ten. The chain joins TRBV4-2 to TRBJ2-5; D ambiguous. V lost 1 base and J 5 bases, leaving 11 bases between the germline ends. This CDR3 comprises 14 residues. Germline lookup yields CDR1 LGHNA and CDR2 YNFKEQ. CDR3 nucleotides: TGTGCCAGCAGCCAAGTCGTCGATTTGGAGACCCAGTACTTC. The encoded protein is CASSQVVDLETQYF.

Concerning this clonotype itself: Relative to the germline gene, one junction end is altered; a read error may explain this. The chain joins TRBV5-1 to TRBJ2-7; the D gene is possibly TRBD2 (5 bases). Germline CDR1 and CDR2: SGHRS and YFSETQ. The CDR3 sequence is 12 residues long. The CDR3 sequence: CVSSLGGYEQYF. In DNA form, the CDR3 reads TGCGTCAGCAGCTTGGGCGGGTACGAGCAGTACTTC.

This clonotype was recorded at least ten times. CDR3 residues: CASSQAQGPLYF. CDR3 bases: TGTGCCAGCAGCCAGGCCCAGGGACCCCTTTACTTC. This rearrangement joins TRBV7-2 to TRBJ2-5; D tentatively fits TRBD1 or TRBD2 (5 bases each). The CDR3 runs to 12 residues. Germline CDR1 and CDR2: SGHTA and FQGNSA. The V and J ends lost 5 bases and 14 bases respectively, with 18 bases between them.

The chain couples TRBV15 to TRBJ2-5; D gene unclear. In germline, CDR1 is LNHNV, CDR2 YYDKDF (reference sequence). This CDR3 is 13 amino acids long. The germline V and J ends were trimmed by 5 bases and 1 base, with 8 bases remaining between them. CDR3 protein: CATSGVGQETQYF. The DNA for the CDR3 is TGTGCCACCAGCGGAGTGGGCCAAGAGACCCAGTACTTC.

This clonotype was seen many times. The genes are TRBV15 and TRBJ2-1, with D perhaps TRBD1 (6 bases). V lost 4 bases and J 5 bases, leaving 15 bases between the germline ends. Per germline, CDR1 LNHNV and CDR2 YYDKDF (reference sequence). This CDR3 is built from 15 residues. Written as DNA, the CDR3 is TGTGCCACCAGCATCTCACTATACAGGGACAATGAGCAGTTCTTC. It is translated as CATSISLYRDNEQFF.

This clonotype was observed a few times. This CDR3 reads CSASLLAETTDTQYF. The DNA of the CDR3 is TGCAGTGCTAGTTTACTAGCGGAGACCACAGATACGCAGTATTTT. The rearrangement joins TRBV20-1 to TRBJ2-3, with 8 bases fitting TRBD2. The CDR3 runs 15 residues. The J segment lost 2 bases and the V segment lost 3 bases, leaving 7 bases of the junction unmatched. CDR1 and CDR2 (germline): DFQATT, SNEGSKA (reference sequence).

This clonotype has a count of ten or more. CDR3 coding DNA: TGTGCCAGCAGCTTAGTGGGCTGGGAGCAGTACTTC. Its translation: CASSLVGWEQYF. V usage is TRBV7-9 and J usage is TRBJ2-7; D gene unclear. The CDR3 spans 12 residues. Trimming took 1 base from V and 7 from J, leaving 8 bases between them. Germline assignment: CDR1 SEHNR and CDR2 FQNEAQ (reference sequence).

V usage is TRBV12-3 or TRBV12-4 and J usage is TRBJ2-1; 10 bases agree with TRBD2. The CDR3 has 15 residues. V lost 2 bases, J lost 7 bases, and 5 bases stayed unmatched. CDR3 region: CASSLLSGGPNEQFF. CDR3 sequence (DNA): TGTGCCAGCAGTTTACTTAGCGGGGGGCCGAATGAGCAGTTCTTC.

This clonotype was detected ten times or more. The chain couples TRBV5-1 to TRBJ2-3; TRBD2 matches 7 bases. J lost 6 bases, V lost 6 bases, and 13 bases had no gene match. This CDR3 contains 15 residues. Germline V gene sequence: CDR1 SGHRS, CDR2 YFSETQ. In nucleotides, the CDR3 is TGCGCCAGCACCTCCGGCGGGGCGGGAGCCGATACGCAGTATTTT. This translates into CASTSGGAGADTQYF.

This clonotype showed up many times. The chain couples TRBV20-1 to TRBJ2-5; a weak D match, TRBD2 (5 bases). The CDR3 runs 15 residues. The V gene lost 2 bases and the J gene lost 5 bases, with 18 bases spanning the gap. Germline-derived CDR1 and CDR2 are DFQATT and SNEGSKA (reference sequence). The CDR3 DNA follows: TGCAGTGCTAGACTGCCTCCCCGGGGATCGGAGACCCAGTACTTC. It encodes CSARLPPRGSETQYF.

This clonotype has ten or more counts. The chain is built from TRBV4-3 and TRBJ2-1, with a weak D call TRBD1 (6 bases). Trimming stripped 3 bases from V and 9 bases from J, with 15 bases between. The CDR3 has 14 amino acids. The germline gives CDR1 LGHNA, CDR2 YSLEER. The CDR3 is CASSQTLRDIEQFF. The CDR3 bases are TGCGCCAGCAGCCAGACTCTTAGGGACATTGAGCAGTTCTTC.

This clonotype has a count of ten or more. In DNA form, the CDR3 reads TGTGCCAGCAGTTTATATGGCGAGCAGTACTTC. It specifies CASSLYGEQYF. The chain combines TRBV28 with TRBJ2-7; no firm D call. Looked up from germline, CDR1 is MDHEN and CDR2 is SYDVKM. V lost 1 base and J 6 bases, leaving 4 bases between the germline ends. This CDR3 has 11 residues. The full variable domain, with the rest looked up from reference TRBV28 and TRBJ2-7, is DVKVTQSSRYLVKRTGEKVFLECVQDMDHENMFWYRQDPGLGLRLIYFSYDVKMKEKGDIPEGYSVSREKKERFSLILESASTNQTSMYLCASSLYGEQYFGPGTRLTVT.

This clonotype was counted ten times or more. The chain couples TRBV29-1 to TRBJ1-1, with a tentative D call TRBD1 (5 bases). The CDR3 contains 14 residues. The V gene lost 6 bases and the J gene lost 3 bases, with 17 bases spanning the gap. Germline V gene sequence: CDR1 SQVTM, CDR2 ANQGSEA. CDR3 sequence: CSVSRDPGYTEAFF. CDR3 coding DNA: TGCAGCGTATCCCGGGACCCGGGGTACACTGAAGCTTTCTTT.

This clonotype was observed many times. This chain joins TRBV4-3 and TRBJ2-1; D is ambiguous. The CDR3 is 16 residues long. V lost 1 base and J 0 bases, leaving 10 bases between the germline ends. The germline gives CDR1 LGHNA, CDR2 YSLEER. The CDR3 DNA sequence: TGCGCCAGCAGCCAAGCTCGGCCAAGCTCCTACAATGAGCAGTTCTTC. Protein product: CASSQARPSSYNEQFF.

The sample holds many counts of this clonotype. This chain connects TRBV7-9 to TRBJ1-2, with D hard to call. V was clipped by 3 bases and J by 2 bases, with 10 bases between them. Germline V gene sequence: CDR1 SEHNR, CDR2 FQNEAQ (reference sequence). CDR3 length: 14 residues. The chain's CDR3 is CASSFLGRNYGYTF. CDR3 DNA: TGTGCCAGCAGCTTTCTGGGAAGGAACTATGGCTACACCTTC.

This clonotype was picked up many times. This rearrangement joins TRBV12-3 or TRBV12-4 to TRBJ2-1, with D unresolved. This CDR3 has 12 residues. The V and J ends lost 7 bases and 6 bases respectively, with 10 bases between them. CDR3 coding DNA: TGTGCCAGCACCCCGGGCTTCAATGAGCAGTTCTTC. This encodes CASTPGFNEQFF.

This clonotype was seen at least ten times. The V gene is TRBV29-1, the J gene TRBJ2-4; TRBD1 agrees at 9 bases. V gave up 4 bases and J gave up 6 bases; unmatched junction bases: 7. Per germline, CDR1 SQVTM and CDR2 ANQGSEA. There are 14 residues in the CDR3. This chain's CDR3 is CSVGGTGYGNIQYF. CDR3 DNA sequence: TGCAGCGTTGGTGGGACAGGGTATGGAAACATTCAGTACTTC.